What follows is one TCR beta chain and its context. These data belong to a study of blood T cell repertoires in COVID-19. Study information: Some COVID-19 samples were acute and others convalescent; all came from the United States, Italy and Spain. PBMCs, B-cell-depleted T cells, or T cells were the source of the cDNA or gDNA that made up the material.

Clones were sequenced by immunoSEQ multiplex PCR, and TCRdb holds only the in-frame ones, with some missing. The sample has 97,000 or so clones, around 73% seen once. Sequencing was performed on peripheral blood. The sequence was obtained from a man aged 55 to 70 with active or convalescent COVID-19.

The CDR3 here is CATSDGTGMETQYF. CDR3 nucleotides: TGTGCCACCAGTGATGGGACAGGGATGGAGACCCAGTACTTC. V and J are TRBV24-1 and TRBJ2-5; 9 positions agree with TRBD1. Trimming at V came to 3 bases and at J to 5 bases, leaving 3 bases not matched to a gene. The length of the CDR3 is 14 residues. Germline V gives CDR1 KGHDR, CDR2 SFDVKD.